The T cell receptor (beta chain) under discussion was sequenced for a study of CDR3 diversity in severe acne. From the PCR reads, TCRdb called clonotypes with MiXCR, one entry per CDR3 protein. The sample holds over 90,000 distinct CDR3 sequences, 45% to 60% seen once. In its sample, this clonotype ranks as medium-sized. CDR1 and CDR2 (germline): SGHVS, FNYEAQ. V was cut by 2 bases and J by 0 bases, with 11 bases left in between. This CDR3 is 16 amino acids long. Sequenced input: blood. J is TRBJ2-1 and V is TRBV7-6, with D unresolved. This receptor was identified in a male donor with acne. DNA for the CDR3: TGTGCCAGCAGCTTATTTACGGCGAGCTCCTACAATGAGCAGTTCTTC. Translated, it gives CASSLFTASSYNEQFF.